Presented here are 16 T cell receptor beta chains from one specimen sequenced in a study of T-cell memory formation after mild COVID-19. MiXCR, run by TCRdb on the 5' RACE reads, gives a single entry per CDR3 protein. Among a few hundred thousand distinct CDR3 sequences listed, 15% to 20% were seen once. The sample was PBMCs or a T cell subset sorted from them (not recorded which). Receptors originate from a man younger than 35 who had mild COVID-19 (a few samples of this study predate the infection). Cell type and time point are not known.

The CDR3 reads CASKNRGPIQYF. The CDR3, as DNA: TGTGCCAGCAAAAACAGGGGTCCCATTCAGTACTTC. The V call is TRBV2, the J call TRBJ2-4; 7 bases align to TRBD1. CDR1 is SNHLY, CDR2 FYNNEI, per germline. Trimming took 7 bases from V and 9 from J; bases not matched to a gene: 6. The CDR3 totals 12 residues.

In this sample, this clonotype turned up once. The chain has TRBV7-9 and TRBJ2-7; a weak D match, TRBD2 (5 bases). Germline V gene lookup returns CDR1 SEHNR and CDR2 FQNEAQ (reference sequence). This CDR3 comprises 13 residues. V was clipped by 10 bases and J by 2 bases, with 15 bases between them. The CDR3: CATAPGGAYEQYF. For the CDR3, the DNA is TGTGCCACCGCCCCCGGAGGTGCCTACGAGCAGTACTTC.

The chain links TRBV7-2 to TRBJ1-1; tentative D call: TRBD1 (6 bases). Germline V gene sequence: CDR1 SGHTA, CDR2 FQGNSA. The CDR3 length is 11 residues. Trimming took 2 bases from V and 12 from J, leaving 10 bases between them. In nucleotides, the CDR3 is TGTGCCAGCAGCTTAACAGGGTCGACTTTCTTT. This codes for CASSLTGSTFF.

This clonotype showed up just a few times. The junction shows a germline mismatch at one end, possibly a read error. CDR3: CSAGETSGGLGETQYF. CDR3 DNA: TGCAGTGCTGGAGAGACTAGCGGGGGGCTCGGGGAGACCCAGTACTTC. The chain links TRBV20-1 to TRBJ2-5; 13 bases fit TRBD2. Looked up from germline, CDR1 is DFQATT and CDR2 is SNEGSKA (reference sequence). CDR3 length: 16 amino acids.

The J gene is TRBJ2-7, the V gene TRBV6-2 or TRBV6-3; D may correspond to TRBD1 or TRBD2 (5 bases each). V shed 8 bases and J shed 2 bases, with 10 bases lying between them. Per germline, CDR1 MNHEY and CDR2 SVGEGT. The CDR3 runs 12 residues. The CDR3, as DNA: TGTGCCAGCGGGAGAGGGGCCTACGAGCAGTACTTC. Amino acid sequence: CASGRGAYEQYF.

The chain carries TRBV6-1 and TRBJ2-3, with no clear D. The CDR3 is 15 residues long. The V end lost 4 bases, the J end lost 4 bases, and 15 bases lay between the germline ends. CDR1 is MNHNS, CDR2 SASEGT, per germline. The CDR3 loop reads CASSVPARPPDTQYF. The CDR3 coding sequence is TGTGCCAGCAGTGTGCCGGCCAGGCCTCCAGATACGCAGTATTTT.

The gene calls are TRBV6-2 or TRBV6-3 and TRBJ1-5; D remains ambiguous. The CDR3 extends over 16 amino acids. V lost 2 bases and J 3 bases, leaving 14 bases between the germline ends. Per germline, CDR1 MNHEY and CDR2 SVGEGT. In nucleotides, the CDR3 is TGTGCCAGCAGTTACGCCCTGGGCATGTTCAATCAGCCCCAGCATTTT. It specifies CASSYALGMFNQPQHF.

The chain uses TRBV2 and TRBJ2-2, with TRBD2 matching 9 bases. Losses at the gene ends were 6 bases for V and 3 bases for J; bases not matched to a gene: 8. Germline assignment: CDR1 SNHLY and CDR2 FYNNEI. The CDR3 is 16 amino acids. The CDR3 DNA sequence: TGTGCCAGCAGACCAATCGCGGGGGGGTACACCGGGGAGCTGTTTTTT. Amino acids: CASRPIAGGYTGELFF.

The chain is built from TRBV2 and TRBJ2-1, with D unclear. V lost 5 bases, J lost 10 bases, and 3 bases lay in between. The CDR3 loop spans 9 amino acids. From germline, CDR1 is SNHLY and CDR2 FYNNEI. In DNA form, the CDR3 reads TGTGCCAGCAGTTTAGAGCAGTTCTTC. Its translation: CASSLEQFF.

The chain carries TRBV5-5 and TRBJ1-1; D may be TRBD1 (5 bases). The CDR3 covers 14 residues. Trimming cost V 3 bases and J 4 bases, with 13 bases left between them. CDR1 and CDR2 from the germline V gene are SGHKS and YYEKEE (reference sequence). The CDR3 region has the DNA TGTGCCAGCAGCTGGCAGGGAGATGGCACTGAAGCTTTCTTT. Protein sequence: CASSWQGDGTEAFF.

This chain links TRBV15 with TRBJ2-7; 8 bases map to TRBD1. J gave up 3 bases and V 3 bases, and 7 bases lay outside the gene matches. This CDR3 is 15 amino acids long. CDR1 is LNHNV, CDR2 YYDKDF, per germline (reference sequence). The CDR3 coding sequence is TGTGCCACCAGCAGGGACAGGGTCAAAAGCTACGAGCAGTACGTC. It yields the protein CATSRDRVKSYEQYV.

This clonotype has only a few counts. The chain recombines TRBV11-2 with TRBJ2-1, with D possibly matching TRBD1 (6 bases). The V end lost 1 base, the J end lost 2 bases, and 12 bases lay between the germline ends. Germline-derived CDR1 and CDR2 are SGHAT and FQNNGV. This CDR3 is built from 16 residues. The CDR3 coding sequence is TGTGCCAGCAGCTTAGGGAGACAGGTCCCCTACAATGAGCAGTTCTTC. Protein product: CASSLGRQVPYNEQFF. The entire variable domain, with the rest obtained from reference TRBV11-2 and TRBJ2-1, is as follows: EAGVAQSPRYKIIEKRQSVAFWCNPISGHATLYWYQQILGQGPKLLIQFQNNGVVDDSQLPKDRFSAERLKGVDSTLKIQPAKLEDSAVYLCASSLGRQVPYNEQFFGPGTRLTVL.

This clonotype was observed at least ten times. The chain links TRBV12-3 or TRBV12-4 to TRBJ2-5; D unclear. CDR3 length: 13 amino acids. The V gene lost 5 bases and the J gene lost 4 bases, with 11 bases spanning the gap. CDR3 region: CASSLDSPETQYF. The CDR3 region has the DNA TGTGCCAGCAGTCTTGATTCCCCAGAGACCCAGTACTTC.

In its sample, this clonotype was seen a few times. This chain links TRBV9 with TRBJ2-5; TRBD1 matches at 7 bases. The germline V gene encodes CDR1 SGDLS and CDR2 YYNGEE. J lost 2 bases, V lost 0 bases, and 4 bases had no gene match. This CDR3 has 15 residues. Written as DNA, the CDR3 is TGTGCCAGCAGCGTAGGAGACAGGGAGCAAGAGACCCAGTACTTC. Amino acid sequence: CASSVGDREQETQYF.

V is TRBV12-3 or TRBV12-4 and J is TRBJ2-3; TRBD2 agrees at 11 bases. V lost 11 bases, J lost 4 bases, and 5 bases stayed unmatched. This CDR3 region has 13 residues. The CDR3 DNA is TGTGCCGTTAGCGGGGGGGCGTCAGATACGCAGTATTTT. Residues: CAVSGGASDTQYF.

CDR3 coding DNA: TGTGCCCACATTGAGGGATGGCTTGAAGCTTTCTTT. Its translation is CAHIEGWLEAFF. The rearrangement links TRBV5-8 to TRBJ1-1; D is undetermined. Trimming stripped 10 bases from V and 7 bases from J, with 17 bases between. In germline, CDR1 is SGHTS, CDR2 YDEGEE. The CDR3 has 12 residues.